Presented here are 24 T cell receptor beta chains from one specimen sequenced in a study of cytomegalovirus exposure and HLA in healthy donors. Both 60 Vbeta primers and 13 Jbeta primers went into the PCR. Clones were sequenced by immunoSEQ multiplex PCR, and TCRdb holds only the in-frame ones, with some missing. The sample comprises more than 150,000 clones, just over 75% of which are singletons, and approximately 1.5% rests with the top ten. Material: PBMCs. Source of these receptors: a man in his forties or fifties in good health and CMV-seronegative.

As DNA, the CDR3 is TGTGCCAGCAGTGGTGGCCTGCGGAAGTACTTC. It translates to CASSGGLRKYF. The chain recombines TRBV25-1 with TRBJ2-7; unclear D gene. The CDR3 runs 11 residues. In germline, CDR1 is MGHDK, CDR2 SYGVNS. The V end lost 4 bases, the J end lost 11 bases, and 12 bases lay between the germline ends.

Comments on this clone: An end of the junction does not agree with germline; a read error may underlie this. The rearrangement joins TRBV7-9 to TRBJ2-3, with a weak D call TRBD2 (6 bases). CDR1 and CDR2 (germline): SEHNR, FQNEAQ (reference sequence). The CDR3 is 15 residues long. The DNA of the CDR3 is TGTTCCAGCAGCTTAGATAGCGGTAGCACAGATACGCAGTATTTT. Protein: CSSSLDSGSTDTQYF.

This clone was seen only once. The chain joins TRBV27 to TRBJ2-5; the match to TRBD2 covers 10 bases. The CDR3 length is 16 residues. V was clipped by 3 bases and J by 2 bases; unmatched bases: 6. Germline V CDR1 and CDR2: MNHEY, SMNVEV (reference sequence). CDR3 DNA sequence: TGTGCCAGCAGTTTCGCGATAGCGGGGGGTCAAGAGACCCAGTACTTC. Translated, it gives CASSFAIAGGQETQYF.

The chain is built from TRBV15 and TRBJ2-7; TRBD2 might be the D (5 bases). Trimming cost V 5 bases and J 4 bases, with 18 bases left between them. There are 15 residues in the CDR3. Per the germline V gene, CDR1 is LNHNV and CDR2 is YYDKDF (reference sequence). In DNA, the CDR3 is TGTGCCACCAGCGGAACCCTAGGTAGCGAGTACGAGCAGTACTTC. It specifies CATSGTLGSEYEQYF.

The CDR3 region has the DNA TGTGCCAGCAGTGGACAGGGGTTTGGGAGCAATCAGCCCCAGCATTTT. As protein: CASSGQGFGSNQPQHF. This chain links TRBV2 with TRBJ1-5; 8 nucleotides agree with TRBD1. Per germline, CDR1 SNHLY and CDR2 FYNNEI. CDR3 size: 16 residues. Trimming cost V 4 bases and J 1 base; bases outside gene matches: 6.

The sample holds a few counts of this clone. This CDR3 reads CASSISGSSYNEQFF. The CDR3 region has the DNA TGTGCCAGTAGTATTAGCGGGAGCTCCTACAATGAGCAGTTCTTC. The chain employs TRBV19 and TRBJ2-1, with 9 bases matching TRBD2. J gave up 0 bases and V 3 bases, and 0 bases lay outside the gene matches. Germline V gives CDR1 LNHDA, CDR2 SQIVND (reference sequence). The CDR3 is made up of 15 amino acids.

The J gene is TRBJ1-3, the V gene TRBV5-4; D unresolved. The germline CDR1 and CDR2 sequences are SGHNT and YYREEE (reference sequence). The CDR3 contains 14 residues. Trimming removed 3 bases from V and 6 bases from J, with 13 bases in between. CDR3 in amino acids: CASSSATGLNTIYF. Here the CDR3 DNA reads TGTGCCAGCAGCTCAGCAACGGGATTAAACACCATATATTTT.

This chain links TRBV18 with TRBJ2-7; no firm D call. There are 15 residues in the CDR3. V was pared by 3 bases and J by 4 bases, with 16 bases between. CDR1 KGHSH and CDR2 LQKENI come from the germline V gene. The CDR3 reads CASSPRRSEVYEQYF. Written as DNA, the CDR3 is TGTGCCAGCTCACCCCGCCGGAGCGAAGTGTACGAGCAGTACTTC.

J is TRBJ2-1 and V is TRBV11-2; D gene ambiguous. V was trimmed by 3 bases and J by 0 bases, leaving 6 bases between them. Looked up from germline, CDR1 is SGHAT and CDR2 is FQNNGV. The CDR3 loop spans 14 amino acids. The CDR3 sequence: CASSFVFSYNEQFF. The CDR3 DNA is TGTGCCAGCAGCTTTGTCTTCTCCTACAATGAGCAGTTCTTC.

CDR3 nucleotides: TGTGCCAGCAGTTCGGGACTAGCGGGAGGGCACAATGAGCAGTTCTTC. Protein: CASSSGLAGGHNEQFF. The chain is built from TRBV7-2 and TRBJ2-1; TRBD2 agrees at 16 bases. The V gene's germline CDR1 is SGHTA and CDR2 FQGNSA. Germline trimming cut 6 bases from V and 5 bases from J; bases unmatched to any gene: 4. The length of the CDR3 is 16 residues.

CDR3 sequence: CASSVERLARTGELFF. CDR3 DNA sequence: TGTGCCAGCAGCGTAGAGAGACTAGCGCGCACCGGGGAGCTGTTTTTT. The chain joins TRBV9 to TRBJ2-2; 8 positions agree with TRBD2. The V gene's germline CDR1 is SGDLS and CDR2 YYNGEE. CDR3 length equals 16 residues. Trimming removed 0 bases from V and 4 bases from J; junction bases left unmatched: 5. The full variable domain, rest sourced from reference TRBV9 and TRBJ2-2, is DSGVTQTPKHLITATGQRVTLRCSPRSGDLSVYWYQQSLDQGLQFLIQYYNGEERAKGNILERFSAQQFPDLHSELNLSSLELGDSALYFCASSVERLARTGELFFGEGSRLTVL.

The V and J genes are TRBV2 and TRBJ1-1, with 10 bases fitting TRBD1. Germline V gene lookup returns CDR1 SNHLY and CDR2 FYNNEI. There are 16 residues in the CDR3. V was pared by 2 bases and J by 5 bases, with 8 bases of the junction left unmatched. The CDR3 loop is CASSETQTGGRTEAFF. The CDR3 DNA is TGTGCCAGCAGTGAAACCCAGACAGGGGGCAGGACTGAAGCTTTCTTT.

Only a few counts were recorded for this clone. The chain recombines TRBV27 with TRBJ2-7; D remains ambiguous. There are 14 residues in the CDR3. Per the germline V gene, CDR1 is MNHEY and CDR2 is SMNVEV (reference sequence). The V gene lost 7 bases and the J gene lost 4 bases, with 17 bases spanning the gap. CDR3 DNA sequence: TGTGCCAGCATTAGACATTTCATTATGTACGAGCAGTACGTC. It translates to CASIRHFIMYEQYV.

The V call is TRBV29-1, the J call TRBJ2-7; D not certain. The CDR3 has 12 amino acids. Between the trimmed V and J ends, which lost 1 base and 3 bases, there was a span of 7 bases. CDR1 is SQVTM, CDR2 ANQGSEA, per germline. This CDR3 reads CSVEGKHYEQYF. In DNA form, the CDR3 reads TGCAGCGTTGAAGGCAAGCACTACGAGCAGTACTTC.

The V call is TRBV15, the J call TRBJ1-1; TRBD1 matches 8 bases. The V gene end was trimmed by 1 base and the J gene end by 10 bases; junction bases not matched to a gene: 14. The CDR3 has 16 amino acids. The V gene's germline CDR1 is LNHNV and CDR2 YYDKDF (reference sequence). This CDR3 reads CATSRGTSGQVLGAFF. CDR3 DNA sequence: TGTGCCACCAGCAGAGGAACTTCGGGACAGGTGCTCGGAGCTTTCTTT.

The CDR3 nucleotides are TGTGCCAGCAGCACTGTCCCTAGTCTTGCGAACACCGGGGAGCTGTTTTTT. Protein: CASSTVPSLANTGELFF. The chain employs TRBV9 and TRBJ2-2; D is ambiguous. Germline loops: CDR1 SGDLS, CDR2 YYNGEE. Deletions cut 4 bases from V and 0 bases from J, with 16 bases between. The length of the CDR3 is 17 residues.

This clone was detected a few times. At the DNA level, this CDR3 is encoded by other sequences in the same sample as well. V is TRBV7-2 and J is TRBJ1-1; D is perhaps TRBD1 (6 bases). This CDR3 region has 14 residues. CDR1 is SGHTA, CDR2 FQGNSA, per germline. V was trimmed by 6 bases and J by 1 base, leaving 12 bases between them. CDR3 in amino acids: CASSPGAANTEAFF. As DNA, the CDR3 is TGTGCCAGCAGTCCAGGGGCGGCGAACACTGAAGCTTTCTTT.

The chain joins TRBV28 to TRBJ1-5; D ambiguous. Germline V gene data show CDR1 as MDHEN and CDR2 as SYDVKM. V lost 1 base, J lost 3 bases, and 7 bases lay in between. This CDR3 has 14 residues. The CDR3 DNA reads TGTGCCAGCAGTTTATTGAACAACAATCAGCCCCAGCATTTT. This codes for CASSLLNNNQPQHF.

This clone was recorded only once. At one end the junction does not follow the germline gene, possibly because of a read error. The chain couples TRBV7-9 to TRBJ1-5, with D perhaps TRBD1 (6 bases). The CDR3 spans 15 residues. Germline V gene lookup returns CDR1 SEHNR and CDR2 FQNEAQ (reference sequence). DNA of the CDR3: TGTTCCAGCAGCTCTTCGGGGTCAGGGGATCAGCCCCAGCATTTT. Residues: CSSSSSGSGDQPQHF.

V is TRBV6-1 and J is TRBJ1-3; TRBD1 aligns across 8 bases. The CDR3 length is 17 residues. The ends lost 2 bases at V and 0 bases at J; junction bases unmatched: 6. The germline gives CDR1 MNHNS, CDR2 SASEGT. The CDR3 DNA sequence: TGTGCCAGCAGTGAAATAACAGGGGGAGGCTCTGGAAACACCATATATTTT. Protein: CASSEITGGGSGNTIYF.

This chain links TRBV11-3 with TRBJ2-1; 9 positions agree with TRBD2. The CDR3 is 15 residues long. Trimming removed 3 bases from V and 0 bases from J; junction bases left unmatched: 0. Per germline, CDR1 SGHNT and CDR2 YENEEA. CDR3 coding DNA: TGTGCCAGCAGCTTTAGCGGGAGCTCCTACAATGAGCAGTTCTTC. Its translation: CASSFSGSSYNEQFF.

This clone was picked up a small number of times. The V call is TRBV5-4, the J call TRBJ2-1; D remains ambiguous. The V end lost 3 bases, the J end lost 5 bases, and 9 bases lay between the germline ends. The CDR3 extends over 13 amino acids. CDR1 is SGHNT and CDR2 is YYREEE in the germline V gene (reference sequence). The CDR3 nucleotides are TGTGCCAGCAGCTCTGACAACAACAATGAGCAGTTCTTC. Translated, it gives CASSSDNNNEQFF.

The chain is built from TRBV19 and TRBJ1-5, with TRBD1 matching 7 bases. V was pared by 9 bases and J by 0 bases, with 8 bases of the junction left unmatched. The length of the CDR3 is 15 residues. The germline V gene has CDR1 LNHDA and CDR2 SQIVND (reference sequence). This chain's CDR3 is CASRRDSNSNQPQHF. The CDR3 DNA follows: TGTGCCAGCCGACGGGACAGCAATAGCAATCAGCCCCAGCATTTT.

This chain links TRBV6-4 with TRBJ2-2, with D unresolved. Germline CDR1 is MRHNA and CDR2 is SNTAGT. V was cut by 4 bases and J by 3 bases, with 9 bases left in between. This CDR3 spans 14 amino acids. This CDR3 is CASSGKGDTGELFF. The CDR3 DNA is TGTGCCAGCAGTGGGAAAGGAGACACCGGGGAGCTGTTTTTT.